The 30 T cell receptor beta chains in this list originate from one sample, sequenced in a study of early stage breast cancer tumors. The assay was immunoSEQ multiplex PCR, and TCRdb's table has in-frame clones only and misses some. The sample yields 12,000 to 15,000 clones, 70% to 85% seen once. Sequencing was carried out using normal breast tissue next to the tumor. The receptor source for this set is a person aged 30-39 years with breast cancer.

The V gene is TRBV29-1, the J gene TRBJ2-7; D may correspond to TRBD1 or TRBD2 (5 bases each). Germline CDR1 is SQVTM and CDR2 is ANQGSEA. The germline V and J ends were trimmed by 4 bases and 4 bases, with 17 bases remaining between them. CDR3 length: 14 amino acids. As DNA, the CDR3 is TGCAGCGTTGCTTTCGGGGCGAAGGGATACGAGCAGTACTTC. The encoded protein is CSVAFGAKGYEQYF.

The V gene is TRBV21-1, the J gene TRBJ2-7; the table's D call of TRBD2 was not tested on the DNA. TRBV21-1 constitutes a pseudogene. The CDR3 is made up of 20 amino acids. CDR3 residues: CASSTRTPTGPREQNSEQYF. CDR3 sequence (DNA): TGTGCCAGCAGCACCCGGACCCCCACTGGCCCCCGGGAGCAAAACTCCGAGCAGTACTTC.

This rearrangement joins TRBV7-2 to TRBJ2-2; 10 bases map to TRBD2. Germline CDR1 and CDR2: SGHTA and FQGNSA. The CDR3 totals 15 residues. The V and J ends lost 5 bases and 4 bases, in that order; junction bases with no gene match: 4. The CDR3 sequence is CASSGTSASTGELFF. CDR3 DNA: TGTGCCAGCAGCGGGACTAGCGCGAGCACCGGGGAGCTGTTTTTT. The full variable domain, completed using reference TRBV7-2 and TRBJ2-2, is GAGVSQSPSNKVTEKGKDVELRCDPISGHTALYWYRQSLGQGLEFLIYFQGNSAPDKSGLPSDRFSAERTGGSVSTLTIQRTQQEDSAVYLCASSGTSASTGELFFGEGSRLTVL.

The V gene is TRBV10-2, the J gene TRBJ2-1; 8 bases line up with TRBD2. The CDR3 is 17 residues long. Germline V gene data show CDR1 as WSHSY and CDR2 as SAAADI. The V gene end was trimmed by 4 bases and the J gene end by 0 bases; junction bases not matched to a gene: 8. The CDR3 protein is CASSVTSGTHSYNEQFF. The CDR3 DNA sequence: TGCGCCAGCAGTGTTACTAGCGGAACCCACTCCTACAATGAGCAGTTCTTC.

This CDR3 is CASSSQNGNTEAFF. The CDR3 DNA reads TGTGCCAGCAGCTCCCAGAATGGGAACACTGAAGCTTTCTTT. The chain joins TRBV5-6 to TRBJ1-1; no clear D gene. V was cut by 3 bases and J by 1 base, with 10 bases left in between. Germline V CDR1 and CDR2: SGHDT, YYEEEE. The CDR3 consists of 14 residues.

This rearrangement joins TRBV6-7 to TRBJ2-2; D is unresolved. TRBV6-7 is an ORF, with its function uncertain. V gave up 0 bases and J gave up 0 bases, with 8 bases separating them. The CDR3 has 16 amino acids. CDR3 sequence reads: CASSYSPRTNTGELFF. The DNA of the CDR3 is TGTGCCAGCAGTTACTCGCCCCGAACGAACACCGGGGAGCTGTTTTTT.

This chain uses TRBV30 with TRBJ1-1, with 8 bases identical to TRBD1. CDR3 length: 14 residues. V dropped 4 bases and J dropped 4; count of bases not matched to a gene: 8. Germline-derived CDR1 and CDR2 are GTSNPN and SVGIG (reference sequence). DNA of the CDR3: TGTGCCTGGAATTCGGACAGGGTAACCACTGAAGCTTTCTTT. Protein sequence: CAWNSDRVTTEAFF.

The V gene is TRBV4-3, the J gene TRBJ1-5; no clear D. This CDR3 has 15 residues. The germline V gene has CDR1 LGHNA and CDR2 YSLEER. Trimming stripped 1 base from V and 8 bases from J, with 15 bases between. The CDR3 region has the DNA TGCGCCAGCAGCCAAGGGATTCGGGGAAATGAGCCCCAGCATTTT. Its protein product is CASSQGIRGNEPQHF.

V gene TRBV14 combines with J gene TRBJ1-1; D is ambiguous. The V gene lost 0 bases and the J gene lost 1 base, with 12 bases spanning the gap. The CDR3 spans 16 residues. Germline CDR1 is SGHDN and CDR2 is FVKESK. CDR3 DNA sequence: TGTGCCAGCAGCCAAGAAGACCGGGGATGGAACACTGAAGCTTTCTTT. Its translation: CASSQEDRGWNTEAFF.

V and J are TRBV7-9 and TRBJ2-1, with D possibly being TRBD1 or TRBD2 (5 bases each). Germline V CDR1 and CDR2: SEHNR, FQNEAQ (reference sequence). This CDR3 is built from 15 residues. Trimming removed 3 bases from V and 5 bases from J, with 14 bases in between. CDR3 residues: CASSLGLALDNEQFF. CDR3 DNA sequence: TGTGCCAGCAGCTTGGGGCTAGCCTTGGACAATGAGCAGTTCTTC.

This clone was observed a single time. The genes are TRBV6-1 and TRBJ1-2; 8 bases agree with TRBD1. V shed 2 bases, J shed 7 bases, and the junction held 6 bases outside the gene matches. CDR1 is MNHNS and CDR2 is SASEGT in the germline V gene. The CDR3 spans 14 residues. CDR3 bases: TGTGCCAGCAGTGAACCACAGGGGGTAGGTGGCTACACCTTC. Its translation is CASSEPQGVGGYTF.

This clone was detected only a few times. The J gene is TRBJ2-6, the V gene TRBV5-4; no reliable D call. With 4 bases removed from V and 0 bases from J, the gap between germline ends came to 5 bases. This CDR3 is built from 14 residues. Germline CDR1 and CDR2: SGHNT and YYREEE (reference sequence). CDR3 nucleotides: TGTGCCAGCAGCAGTCGCTCTGGGGCCAACGTCCTGACTTTC. This encodes CASSSRSGANVLTF.

The V and J genes are TRBV18 and TRBJ2-3; 10 bases are shared with TRBD2. V trimming: 3 bases; J trimming: 3 bases; junction bases outside the gene matches: 3. Per germline, CDR1 KGHSH and CDR2 LQKENI. This CDR3 is built from 15 residues. CDR3 sequence (DNA): TGTGCCAGCTCACCCACTAGCGGGGAGACAGATACGCAGTATTTT. It encodes CASSPTSGETDTQYF.

This chain links TRBV4-2 with TRBJ2-2, with TRBD2 as a possible D gene (6 bases). The CDR3 has 15 residues. V was cut by 2 bases and J by 4 bases, with 11 bases left in between. The germline V gene encodes CDR1 LGHNA and CDR2 YNFKEQ. The CDR3 loop is CASSQLEGRTGELFF. CDR3 sequence (DNA): TGTGCCAGCAGCCAATTGGAGGGTCGCACCGGGGAGCTGTTTTTT.

The chain uses TRBV7-2 and TRBJ2-1, with a weak D call TRBD2 (5 bases). Germline V gene data show CDR1 as SGHTA and CDR2 as FQGNSA. The ends were cut back, 5 bases at V and 5 bases at J, with 13 bases in the middle. This CDR3 is 14 amino acids long. The CDR3 is CASSPPTNHNEQFF. CDR3 sequence (DNA): TGTGCCAGCAGCCCTCCGACTAACCACAATGAGCAGTTCTTC.

The chain couples TRBV5-5 to TRBJ2-2; D call uncertain. The V gene's germline CDR1 is SGHKS and CDR2 YYEKEE (reference sequence). V shed 2 bases and J shed 8 bases, with 19 bases lying between them. The CDR3 is made up of 16 amino acids. CDR3 nucleotide sequence: TGTGCCAGCAGCTTCTTGGACGGCCCGGGTTTTGGGGAGCTGTTTTTT. Its translation: CASSFLDGPGFGELFF.

The chain recombines TRBV6-5 with TRBJ2-1; tentative D call: TRBD2 (5 bases). Germline lookup yields CDR1 MNHEY and CDR2 SVGAGI. Deletions cut 8 bases from V and 7 bases from J, with 12 bases between. The CDR3 is 12 amino acids. The CDR3 DNA reads TGTGCCAGCGCCTCGCCGGGAAATGAGCAGTTCTTC. Amino acid sequence: CASASPGNEQFF.

This clone came up a few times. V usage is TRBV30 and J usage is TRBJ2-7, with D uncertain. V lost 0 bases to trimming and J lost 3 bases, with 3 bases between them. This CDR3 region has 11 residues. Germline CDR1 GTSNPN, CDR2 SVGIG (reference sequence). The CDR3 region has the DNA TGTGCCTGGAGTGTTAGCTACGAGCAGTACTTC. Amino acids: CAWSVSYEQYF.

CDR3 residues: CASSLGVAGTSVRTDTQYF. CDR3 bases: TGTGCCAGCAGCTTGGGGGTAGCGGGGACTTCTGTTCGTACAGATACGCAGTATTTT. The rearrangement links TRBV5-4 to TRBJ2-3, with TRBD2 matching over 8 bases. The CDR3 spans 19 residues. CDR1 and CDR2 from the germline V gene are SGHNT and YYREEE (reference sequence). The J segment lost 3 bases and the V segment lost 0 bases, leaving 15 bases of the junction unmatched.

The V and J genes are TRBV11-2 and TRBJ1-4; perhaps TRBD1 as D (6 bases). Germline V CDR1 and CDR2: SGHAT, FQNNGV. The CDR3 sequence is 16 residues long. Between the trimmed V and J ends, which lost 4 bases and 3 bases, there was a span of 15 bases. The CDR3 DNA follows: TGTGCCAGCAGCTCCAATAGAGGACAGCCTAATGAAAAACTGTTTTTT. This codes for CASSSNRGQPNEKLFF.

This sequence joins TRBV5-4 and TRBJ1-6, with D tentatively TRBD1 (6 bases). The CDR3 is 15 amino acids. The V and J ends lost 2 bases and 6 bases respectively, with 12 bases between them. Looked up from germline, CDR1 is SGHNT and CDR2 is YYREEE (reference sequence). This CDR3 is CASSFDGGGNSPLHF. The CDR3, as DNA: TGTGCCAGCAGCTTTGATGGAGGGGGTAATTCACCCCTCCACTTT.

V is TRBV6-5 and J is TRBJ1-6; a weak D match, TRBD1 (5 bases). The V gene's germline CDR1 is MNHEY and CDR2 SVGAGI. The CDR3 runs to 14 residues. The V end lost 5 bases, the J end lost 6 bases, and 11 bases lay between the germline ends. CDR3 in amino acids: CASSRRDRNSPLHF. In DNA form, the CDR3 reads TGTGCCAGCAGTAGGAGGGACCGTAATTCACCCCTCCACTTT.

This clone was observed a few times. This chain uses TRBV6-6 with TRBJ2-7, with 8 bases that match TRBD2. Germline V CDR1 and CDR2: MNHNY, SVGAGI (reference sequence). This CDR3 comprises 12 residues. The V segment lost 10 bases and the J segment 7 bases; nucleotides outside the gene matches: 9. The CDR3, as DNA: TGTGCCACTCGGGAGGGCCGGGATGAGCAGTACTTC. This encodes CATREGRDEQYF.

The chain joins TRBV7-6 to TRBJ2-7, with a tentative D call TRBD2 (6 bases). The CDR3 runs 16 residues. Trimming pared 1 base from V and 0 bases from J, leaving 13 bases between. Looked up from germline, CDR1 is SGHVS and CDR2 is FNYEAQ. The CDR3 region is CASSLGGSGSSYEQYF. CDR3 sequence (DNA): TGTGCCAGCAGCTTAGGTGGTAGCGGAAGCTCCTACGAGCAGTACTTC.

The chain employs TRBV7-2 and TRBJ1-2; 9 bases are a match to TRBD1. Germline assignment: CDR1 SGHTA and CDR2 FQGNSA. The trim removed 4 bases at V and 5 bases at J, leaving 2 bases unmatched. CDR3 length: 13 amino acids. For the CDR3, the DNA is TGTGCCAGCAGCTCAGGACAGGGGTATGGCTACACCTTC. Its translation: CASSSGQGYGYTF. Variable domain in full (rest from reference TRBV7-2 and TRBJ1-2): GAGVSQSPSNKVTEKGKDVELRCDPISGHTALYWYRQSLGQGLEFLIYFQGNSAPDKSGLPSDRFSAERTGGSVSTLTIQRTQQEDSAVYLCASSSGQGYGYTFGSGTRLTVV.

CDR3 sequence reads: CAWDRALTRTYEQYF. CDR3 nucleotides: TGTGCCTGGGACAGGGCCCTTACCAGAACCTACGAGCAGTACTTC. The genes are TRBV30 and TRBJ2-7; 7 bases agree with TRBD1. Germline CDR1 and CDR2: GTSNPN and SVGIG (reference sequence). The CDR3 covers 15 residues. Trimming at V came to 5 bases and at J to 2 bases, leaving 12 bases not matched to a gene.

The chain combines TRBV27 with TRBJ2-5, with 14 positions matching TRBD2. Trimming at V came to 5 bases and at J to 5 bases, leaving 7 bases not matched to a gene. The V gene's germline CDR1 is MNHEY and CDR2 SMNVEV (reference sequence). The CDR3 is 16 amino acids. CDR3 nucleotides: TGTGCCAGCAGTCCCTTGACTAGCGGGAGGGCCGAGACCCAGTACTTC. It specifies CASSPLTSGRAETQYF.

V and J are TRBV2 and TRBJ1-1; D gene uncertain. V dropped 4 bases and J dropped 0 bases, with 15 bases sitting between them. The CDR3 runs 16 residues. Germline-derived CDR1 and CDR2 are SNHLY and FYNNEI. CDR3 loop: CASSVKIGSMNTEAFF. CDR3 in DNA: TGTGCCAGCAGTGTTAAGATCGGCAGCATGAACACTGAAGCTTTCTTT.

The chain has TRBV12-2 and TRBJ2-1; the D call of TRBD2 is as the table states it, not checked on the DNA. TRBV12-2 has pseudogene status. This CDR3 contains 18 residues. The CDR3 loop reads CASRLERGLAGGYNEQFF. CDR3 DNA: TGTGCAAGTCGCTTAGAGAGAGGACTAGCGGGAGGTTACAATGAGCAGTTCTTC.

The CDR3 loop reads CASSGMLAYEQFF. CDR3 sequence (DNA): TGCGCCAGCAGCGGAATGTTAGCCTATGAGCAGTTCTTC. The chain is built from TRBV5-1 and TRBJ2-1, with D unresolved. The V gene lost 4 bases and the J gene lost 8 bases, with 13 bases spanning the gap. The CDR3 has 13 amino acids. Looked up from germline, CDR1 is SGHRS and CDR2 is YFSETQ.